This TCR beta chain was sequenced for a study of blood T cell repertoires in COVID-19. Study at large: COVID-19 samples, acute and convalescent, were from the United States, Italy and Spain.

Trimming cost V 6 bases and J 0 bases, with 9 bases left between them. The CDR3 covers 14 residues. The V gene's germline CDR1 is LNHDA and CDR2 SQIVND (reference sequence). The protocol was immunoSEQ multiplex PCR, while the TCRdb copy is restricted to in-frame clones and leaves out a portion. The sample carries about 240,000 clones, 80% to 90% recorded once. This receptor was obtained from a woman in her 70s with acute or convalescent COVID-19. The genes are TRBV19 and TRBJ2-1, with D possibly TRBD2 on 6 matching bases. Sequencing was done on a sample of peripheral blood. The CDR3 spells CASRGGYSYNEQFF. DNA for the CDR3: TGTGCCAGTAGGGGGGGTTACTCCTACAATGAGCAGTTCTTC.